The rows below give T cell receptor beta chains drawn from one sample of a study of shared clonotypes between healthy human individuals. Assay used: immunoSEQ multiplex PCR; TCRdb lists only in-frame clones, some missing. Of fewer than 550,000 clones in the sample, 60% to 80% were seen once. Sequencing was done on a sample of PBMCs. These receptors were collected from a woman in her thirties or forties in good health. Some clones in this sample may be carry-over from other donors' samples. Both conserved end residues are part of each CDR3. The D gene is left open where the match is weak. Rows may omit the clone size; those that give it use once, few, many or a size class.

size: many
D: .
V: TRBV5-5
J: TRBJ2-7
CDR3: CASSLVLTNTYEQYF
DNA: TGTGCCAGCAGCTTGGTGTTAACAAATACCTACGAGCAGTACTTC

size: .
D: .
V: TRBV29-1
J: TRBJ1-1
CDR3: CSVVIAGTANTEAFF
DNA: TGCAGCGTCGTGATAGCGGGGACCGCGAACACTGAAGCTTTCTTT

size: .
D: TRBD1
V: TRBV5-4
J: TRBJ2-7
CDR3: CASSLAGQDYEQYF
DNA: TGTGCCAGCAGCTTGGCTGGACAGGACTACGAGCAGTACTTC

size: .
D: .
V: TRBV2
J: TRBJ2-1
CDR3: CASSPIDSNEQFF
DNA: TGTGCCAGCAGCCCCATTGATAGCAATGAGCAGTTCTTC

size: .
D: .
V: TRBV19
J: TRBJ2-5
CDR3: CASTYRGGQETQYF
DNA: TGTGCCAGTACCTACCGAGGGGGGCAGGAGACCCAGTACTTC

size: .
D: TRBD1
V: TRBV2
J: TRBJ1-2
CDR3: CARQLTGDPRGYTF
DNA: TGTGCCCGTCAATTAACAGGGGACCCGCGGGGCTACACCTTC

size: .
D: .
V: TRBV6-5
J: TRBJ2-5
CDR3: CASSYPAQETQYF
DNA: TGTGCCAGCAGTTACCCGGCCCAAGAGACCCAGTACTTC

size: .
D: .
V: TRBV30
J: TRBJ1-5
CDR3: CAWSRSTNQPQHF
DNA: TGTGCCTGGAGCCGCAGTACCAATCAGCCCCAGCATTTT

size: .
D: .
V: TRBV27
J: TRBJ1-4
CDR3: CASRPTGGGEKLFF
DNA: TGTGCCAGCAGGCCTACGGGAGGAGGGGAAAAACTGTTTTTT

size: .
D: .
V: TRBV19
J: TRBJ2-1
CDR3: CASSPRGNYNEQFF
DNA: TGTGCCAGTAGTCCCAGAGGGAATTACAATGAGCAGTTCTTC

size: .
D: TRBD2
V: TRBV11-2
J: TRBJ2-5
CDR3: CASSYSGRGKETQYF
DNA: TGTGCCAGCAGCTATAGCGGGAGGGGGAAAGAGACCCAGTACTTC

size: .
D: .
V: TRBV6-5
J: TRBJ2-7
CDR3: CASSYSFPVTYEQYF
DNA: TGTGCCAGCAGTTACTCCTTCCCGGTGACCTACGAGCAGTACTTC

size: .
D: .
V: TRBV11-2
J: TRBJ2-7
CDR3: CASSLYPDSYEQYF
DNA: TGTGCCAGCAGCTTATATCCAGACTCCTACGAGCAGTACTTC

size: .
D: TRBD1
V: TRBV19
J: TRBJ2-7
CDR3: CASRGTGLYEQYF
DNA: TGTGCCAGTAGAGGGACAGGGCTATACGAGCAGTACTTC

size: .
D: .
V: TRBV6-1
J: TRBJ1-5
CDR3: CASSEVGMGQPQHF
DNA: TGTGCCAGCAGTGAAGTTGGGATGGGTCAGCCCCAGCATTTT

size: .
D: .
V: TRBV18
J: TRBJ2-5
CDR3: CASSPRGTPSEDLQETQYF
DNA: TGTGCCAGCTCACCACGGGGTACTCCCTCTGAAGACCTCCAAGAGACCCAGTACTTC

size: .
D: .
V: TRBV10-2
J: TRBJ2-2
CDR3: CASSGRGALVTGELFF
DNA: TGCGCCAGCAGTGGGAGGGGGGCTTTGGTCACCGGGGAGCTGTTTTTT

size: .
D: .
V: TRBV27
J: TRBJ1-4
CDR3: CASSFAMGGSEKLFF
DNA: TGTGCCAGCAGTTTCGCAATGGGGGGAAGTGAAAAACTGTTTTTT

size: .
D: TRBD1
V: TRBV6-4
J: TRBJ2-2
CDR3: CASSAGTGDTGELFF
DNA: TGTGCCAGCAGTGCAGGGACAGGGGACACCGGGGAGCTGTTTTTT

size: .
D: .
V: TRBV13
J: TRBJ2-5
CDR3: CASSTRLVQETQYF
DNA: TGTGCCAGCAGCACCAGACTGGTTCAAGAGACCCAGTACTTC

size: .
D: TRBD1
V: TRBV5-1
J: TRBJ1-2
CDR3: CASSPSPGTGFDGYTF
DNA: TGCGCCAGCAGCCCCAGTCCCGGGACAGGGTTCGATGGCTACACCTTC

size: .
D: .
V: TRBV29-1
J: TRBJ2-7
CDR3: CSVQWTQRPYEQYF
DNA: TGCAGCGTTCAGTGGACACAGAGGCCCTACGAGCAGTACTTC

size: few
D: .
V: TRBV27
J: TRBJ1-1
CDR3: CASSSQVSEAFF
DNA: TGTGCCAGCAGTTCGCAGGTTTCCGAAGCTTTCTTT

size: .
D: .
V: TRBV19
J: TRBJ1-1
CDR3: CASSHNDRNTEAFF
DNA: TGTGCCAGTAGTCACAACGACAGGAACACTGAAGCTTTCTTT

size: .
D: .
V: TRBV5-4
J: TRBJ2-4
CDR3: CASSLAEIQYF
DNA: TGTGCCAGCAGCTTGGCAGAAATTCAGTACTTC

size: .
D: .
V: TRBV28
J: TRBJ1-4
CDR3: CASSQLVVRSSYNEKLFF
DNA: TGTGCCAGCAGTCAACTGGTGGTCCGGTCCTCCTATAATGAAAAACTGTTTTTT

size: .
D: .
V: TRBV11-3
J: TRBJ1-1
CDR3: CASSSRNTEAFF
DNA: TGTGCCAGCAGCTCTCGGAACACTGAAGCTTTCTTT

size: many
D: .
V: TRBV28
J: TRBJ1-2
CDR3: CASSNLPGEYGYTF
DNA: TGTGCCAGCAGTAACCTTCCGGGGGAATATGGCTACACCTTC

size: .
D: .
V: TRBV28
J: TRBJ1-2
CDR3: CASRPGPNYGYTF
DNA: TGTGCCAGCAGACCGGGCCCCAACTATGGCTACACCTTC

size: .
D: .
V: TRBV5-6
J: TRBJ2-6
CDR3: CASSGGIGGANVLTF
DNA: TGTGCCAGCAGCGGTGGGATTGGCGGGGCCAACGTCCTGACTTTC

size: .
D: .
V: TRBV19
J: TRBJ2-3
CDR3: CASSMQASTDTQYF
DNA: TGTGCCAGTAGTATGCAAGCGAGCACAGATACGCAGTATTTT

size: .
D: .
V: TRBV6-5
J: TRBJ2-1
CDR3: CASSRTIYNEQFF
DNA: TGTGCCAGCAGTCGGACTATCTACAATGAGCAGTTCTTC